These 6 T cell receptor beta chains came from one sample sequenced in a study of control samples from healthy donors and cancer patients. Libraries were prepared by immunoSEQ multiplex PCR; TCRdb keeps only in-frame clonotypes and omits some of them. Altogether 150,000 to 170,000 clones are present, approximately 94% being singletons, with the ten largest covering about 5.6%. The source material was blood. The receptors here all came from a man aged 40-49 years in good health.

This clone was seen a few times. Other DNA sequences in this sample translate to the same CDR3. The rearrangement uses TRBV7-9 and TRBJ1-1; D remains ambiguous. CDR1 is SEHNR, CDR2 FQNEAQ, per germline (reference sequence). The CDR3 runs to 12 residues. Trimming took 1 base from V and 4 from J, leaving 4 bases between them. As DNA, the CDR3 is TGTGCCAGCAGCTTAGGTGCCACTGAAGCTTTCTTT. As protein: CASSLGATEAFF.

The rearrangement links TRBV12-3 or TRBV12-4 to TRBJ1-3, with D perhaps TRBD1 (5 bases). The CDR3 extends over 13 amino acids. The ends were cut back, 10 bases at V and 3 bases at J, with 13 bases in the middle. The CDR3 coding sequence is TGTGCCAACATGGACAATTTTGGAAACACCATATATTTT. Translating gives CANMDNFGNTIYF.

This sequence joins TRBV6-2 or TRBV6-3 and TRBJ1-2; D is undetermined. Germline CDR1 MNHEY, CDR2 SVGEGT. The V end lost 2 bases, the J end lost 4 bases, and 8 bases lay between the germline ends. The CDR3 extends over 13 amino acids. The CDR3 region is CASSYPDGYGYTF. The CDR3 nucleotides read TGTGCCAGCAGTTACCCGGACGGCTATGGCTACACCTTC.

The rearrangement uses TRBV5-1 and TRBJ2-5; no firm D call. This CDR3 region has 12 residues. The V end was cut by 1 base, the J end by 5 bases, with 6 bases between. Germline V gene lookup returns CDR1 SGHRS and CDR2 YFSETQ. CDR3 coding DNA: TGCGCCAGCAGCTTGCAAAGCGAGACCCAGTACTTC. This sequence encodes CASSLQSETQYF. Together with reference TRBV5-1 and TRBJ2-5, the CDR3 gives the full variable domain: KAGVTQTPRYLIKTRGQQVTLSCSPISGHRSVSWYQQTPGQGLQFLFEYFSETQRNKGNFPGRFSGRQFSNSRSEMNVSTLELGDSALYLCASSLQSETQYFGPGTRLLVL.

The chain couples TRBV12-5 to TRBJ2-7, with 7 bases fitting TRBD2. CDR3 length: 13 residues. The germline V gene encodes CDR1 LGHNT and CDR2 FRNRAP. With V trimmed by 6 bases and J by 5 bases, 7 bases remained unmatched. The CDR3 region is CASGGMAGDEQYF. The CDR3 nucleotides read TGTGCTAGTGGGGGGATGGCGGGGGACGAGCAGTACTTC. The variable domain in full, with the rest retrieved from reference TRBV12-5 and TRBJ2-7, is DARVTQTPRHKVTEMGQEVTMRCQPILGHNTVFWYRQTMMQGLELLAYFRNRAPLDDSGMPKDRFSAEMPDATLATLKIQPSEPRDSAVYFCASGGMAGDEQYFGPGTRLTVT.

The chain is built from TRBV9 and TRBJ2-5, with D unclear. Per germline, CDR1 SGDLS and CDR2 YYNGEE. The V end lost 2 bases, the J end lost 5 bases, and 13 bases lay between the germline ends. The CDR3 consists of 14 residues. DNA for the CDR3: TGTGCCAGCAGCGTTCATGGAACGCCGGAGACCCAGTACTTC. Translation: CASSVHGTPETQYF.